This T cell receptor beta chain comes out of a study of blood T cell repertoires in COVID-19. About the research overall: Acute-phase and convalescent COVID-19 samples originated in the United States, Italy and Spain. PBMCs, B-cell-depleted T cells, or T cells were the source of the cDNA or gDNA that made up the material.

Trimming left V 4 bases short and J 7 bases short, with 11 bases between. The CDR3 has 13 amino acids. The germline V gene encodes CDR1 SGHTA and CDR2 FQGNSA. As originally analysed: Reference gene primer amplification gave nucleated cell count estimates. Using immunoSEQ multiplex PCR, the repertoire was profiled, and TCRdb retains in-frame clones only, with some absent. V and J calls and clone size are as listed in that table; D and trimming were resolved from the DNA. Found here are approximately 220,000 clones, more than 75% of them singletons; the top ten hold roughly 6.2%. Input material: peripheral blood. This clonotype originated in a man aged 60 to 75 who had recovered from COVID-19. The chain combines TRBV7-2 with TRBJ1-5; possibly TRBD1 for D (5 bases). CDR3 sequence (DNA): TGTGCCAGCAGCTCCTCAGGGATCCAGCCCCAGCATTTT. It specifies CASSSSGIQPQHF.